This T cell receptor (beta chain) was profiled in a study of regulatory T cells in long-lasting Graves disease. Through Arm-PCR of CDR3 regions and iRepertoire HTBI primers, TCR beta libraries were built. In TCRdb, the multiplex PCR reads were re-called with MiXCR into one record per CDR3 protein. The sample consists of 200,000 to 250,000 distinct CDR3 sequences, 20% to 25% of them appearing once. Time point here: newly diagnosed GD, antithyroid drugs for less than 3 months. From PBMCs, RNA was extracted and then used to make the TCR library. Patients with Graves' disease were diagnosed by American Thyroid Association guidelines. This clonotype showed up many times. Its specificity is not known. This CDR3 comprises 15 residues. The V gene lost 4 bases and the J gene lost 0 bases, with 12 bases spanning the gap. CDR1 is SNHLY and CDR2 is FYNNEI in the germline V gene. Study results and limitations: There were preferences for TRBV28, TRBJ1-2 and TRBJ2-5 in persistent disease.

The chain combines TRBV2 with TRBJ1-2, with unresolved D. This clonotype was sampled from a female donor with Graves disease. Material: peripheral blood mononuclear cells (PBMCs), obtained at new diagnosis, from a patient treated with antithyroid drugs. DNA of the CDR3: TGTGCCAGCAGTGCCCCGACCGGAGCTAACTATGGCTACACCTTC. Protein: CASSAPTGANYGYTF. The full variable domain, its missing parts supplied by reference TRBV2 and TRBJ1-2, is EPEVTQTPSHQVTQMGQEVILRCVPISNHLYFYWYRQILGQKVEFLVSFYNNEISEKSEIFDDQFSVERPDGSNFTLKIRSTKLEDSAMYFCASSAPTGANYGYTFGSGTRLTVV.